This TCR beta chain is from a study of blood T cell repertoires in COVID-19. The overall study: Italy, Spain and the United States were the sources of the convalescent and acute COVID-19 samples. Sources were T cells, B-cell-depleted T cells, or PBMCs; the material itself was cDNA or gDNA.

Germline trimming cut 5 bases from V and 4 bases from J; bases unmatched to any gene: 14. This CDR3 is 17 amino acids long. CDR1 and CDR2 from the germline V gene are SGHVS and FQNEAQ. Authors' methods: Reference gene primer amplification gave nucleated cell count estimates. The method was immunoSEQ multiplex PCR; TCRdb's version includes in-frame clones alone and lacks a portion of them. The V and J calls and clone size are taken from that table; D and trimming were inferred from the DNA. Here the sample spans approximately 50,000 clones, roughly 76% being singletons. This receptor was obtained from a man aged 50 to 60 with active or convalescent COVID-19. V gene TRBV7-8 combines with J gene TRBJ2-3, with TRBD2 identical over 8 bases. Material for sequencing was peripheral blood. CDR3 protein: CASSAGDGRGVADTQYF. The CDR3 bases are TGTGCCAGCAGCGCCGGGGATGGGCGGGGGGTGGCAGATACGCAGTATTTT.